The rows below give T cell receptor beta chains drawn from one sample of a study of radiotherapy plus CTLA-4 blockade in lung cancer. The method was immunoSEQ multiplex PCR; TCRdb's version includes in-frame clones alone and lacks a portion of them. The sample lists roughly 58,000 clones, around four fifths occurring once. The sequencing used peripheral blood, collected from a patient treated with radiotherapy plus ipilimumab. The receptor set was obtained from a human donor with non-small cell lung cancer whose response to radiotherapy plus ipilimumab could not be evaluated. Both conserved end residues are part of each CDR3. Fields, in order: V gene, D gene, clone size, J gene, CDR3 DNA, CDR3 protein. A D gene is named only where the DNA matches it firmly. The size field is filled for only some rows; it gives once, few, many or a size class.

v_gene: TRBV25-1; d_gene: .; abundance: .; j_gene: TRBJ2-7; CDR3nt: TGTGCCAGCAGTGGGTCTGCACCGGGGTTTGCTGGGCAGTACTTC; CDR3aa: CASSGSAPGFAGQYF
v_gene: TRBV7-2; d_gene: TRBD1; abundance: .; j_gene: TRBJ2-1; CDR3nt: TGTGCCAGCAGCTTAGGACAGGGGGCTTACAATGAGCAGTTCTTC; CDR3aa: CASSLGQGAYNEQFF
v_gene: TRBV5-4; d_gene: TRBD2; abundance: .; j_gene: TRBJ2-3; CDR3nt: TGTGCCAGCAGTCCTACTAGCGGGGGGGCCGGGGATACGCAGTATTTT; CDR3aa: CASSPTSGGAGDTQYF
v_gene: TRBV10-3; d_gene: .; abundance: .; j_gene: TRBJ1-1; CDR3nt: TGTGCCACCTCAGCACCCTCCCTAGCCGCTGAAGCTTTCTTT; CDR3aa: CATSAPSLAAEAFF
v_gene: TRBV9; d_gene: TRBD2; abundance: .; j_gene: TRBJ2-7; CDR3nt: TGTGCCAGCAGCCCCCTCCGGGAGGGTAACTACGAGCAGTACTTC; CDR3aa: CASSPLREGNYEQYF
v_gene: TRBV14; d_gene: TRBD1; abundance: .; j_gene: TRBJ1-4; CDR3nt: TGTGCCAGCAGCCCCCGGACAGGGGGAGAAGAAAAACTGTTTTTT; CDR3aa: CASSPRTGGEEKLFF
v_gene: TRBV20-1; d_gene: .; abundance: .; j_gene: TRBJ1-1; CDR3nt: TGCAGTGCCCCGGGGGCTTTCTTT; CDR3aa: CSAPGAFF
v_gene: TRBV7-2; d_gene: TRBD1; abundance: once; j_gene: TRBJ2-7; CDR3nt: TGTGCCAGCAGCTCGGACAGGGGGGGGGAGCAGTACTTC; CDR3aa: CASSSDRGGEQYF
v_gene: TRBV28; d_gene: TRBD2; abundance: .; j_gene: TRBJ2-7; CDR3nt: TGTGCCAGCAGTGTCGCGGCTAGCGGGAGCTTCGAGCAGTACTTC; CDR3aa: CASSVAASGSFEQYF
v_gene: TRBV6-6; d_gene: .; abundance: .; j_gene: TRBJ1-1; CDR3nt: TGTGCCAGCAGTTACGGGGGCATGAACACTGAAGCTTTCTTT; CDR3aa: CASSYGGMNTEAFF
v_gene: TRBV18; d_gene: TRBD1; abundance: .; j_gene: TRBJ1-1; CDR3nt: TGTGCCAGCTCAACCGGGACAGGGGACATTGCTTTCTTT; CDR3aa: CASSTGTGDIAFF
v_gene: TRBV9; d_gene: .; abundance: once; j_gene: TRBJ2-1; CDR3nt: TGTGCCAGCAGCGTGGGGATTGAGCGGACGTACAATGAGCAGTTCTTC; CDR3aa: CASSVGIERTYNEQFF
v_gene: TRBV23-1; d_gene: .; abundance: .; j_gene: TRBJ1-2; CDR3nt: TGCGCCAGCAGTCAATCGGAGCGGATCAACTATGGCTACACCTTC; CDR3aa: CASSQSERINYGYTF
v_gene: TRBV7-9; d_gene: TRBD1; abundance: .; j_gene: TRBJ1-2; CDR3nt: TGTGCCAGCAGCACGGGACAGGGGGCAGCCGGTGACTATGGCTACACCTTC; CDR3aa: CASSTGQGAAGDYGYTF
v_gene: TRBV20-1; d_gene: .; abundance: .; j_gene: TRBJ2-3; CDR3nt: TGCAGTGCTAGAGTCTATAGTACGCAGTATTTT; CDR3aa: CSARVYSTQYF
v_gene: TRBV28; d_gene: TRBD1; abundance: .; j_gene: TRBJ1-4; CDR3nt: TGTGCCAGCGCGGGGACAGGGACGGTAAATGAAAAACTGTTTTTT; CDR3aa: CASAGTGTVNEKLFF
v_gene: TRBV5-1; d_gene: TRBD1; abundance: .; j_gene: TRBJ1-4; CDR3nt: TGCGCCAGCAGCGACAGGGGGTTAGGTAATGAAAAACTGTTTTTT; CDR3aa: CASSDRGLGNEKLFF
v_gene: TRBV6-5; d_gene: TRBD2; abundance: few; j_gene: TRBJ2-2; CDR3nt: TGTGCCAGCAAAGCGGGAGTGGCCGGGGAGCTGTTTTTT; CDR3aa: CASKAGVAGELFF
v_gene: TRBV7-2; d_gene: TRBD2; abundance: .; j_gene: TRBJ2-7; CDR3nt: TGTGCCAGCAGCTTAGAGGTTGCAGCAGCGGGGTACGAGCAGTACTTC; CDR3aa: CASSLEVAAAGYEQYF
v_gene: TRBV7-8; d_gene: TRBD1; abundance: .; j_gene: TRBJ2-7; CDR3nt: TGTGCCAGCAGCGTATCAACAGGGGAAGGGGAGCAGTACTTC; CDR3aa: CASSVSTGEGEQYF
v_gene: TRBV6-6; d_gene: .; abundance: .; j_gene: TRBJ1-6; CDR3nt: TGTGCCAGCAGTTACGGGGAGGGAAAGGGTTCACCCCTCCACTTT; CDR3aa: CASSYGEGKGSPLHF
v_gene: TRBV11-3; d_gene: TRBD1; abundance: .; j_gene: TRBJ2-3; CDR3nt: TGTGCCAGCAGCTTAGGCAGGGGGTACGTTGATACGCAGTATTTT; CDR3aa: CASSLGRGYVDTQYF
v_gene: TRBV5-4; d_gene: .; abundance: .; j_gene: TRBJ2-5; CDR3nt: TGTGCCAGCAGCTCCCCCCGGAGCTCCATGGAGACCCAGTACTTC; CDR3aa: CASSSPRSSMETQYF
v_gene: TRBV5-1; d_gene: TRBD2; abundance: .; j_gene: TRBJ2-1; CDR3nt: TGCGCCAGCAGCTTGACTAGCGGGGGCGGTGAGCAGTTCTTC; CDR3aa: CASSLTSGGGEQFF
v_gene: TRBV7-6; d_gene: .; abundance: .; j_gene: TRBJ2-5; CDR3nt: TGTGCCAGCAGCTTAGAGGCTAGCTCGGAGACCCAGTACTTC; CDR3aa: CASSLEASSETQYF
v_gene: TRBV25-1; d_gene: TRBD1; abundance: medium-sized; j_gene: TRBJ2-7; CDR3nt: TGTGCCAGCAGAAAATCGACAGGGGTTGAGCAGTACTTC; CDR3aa: CASRKSTGVEQYF
v_gene: TRBV7-2; d_gene: TRBD2; abundance: .; j_gene: TRBJ2-1; CDR3nt: TGTGCCAGCAGCCTTAGCGGGGGGGCAGGAGAGCAGTTCTTC; CDR3aa: CASSLSGGAGEQFF
v_gene: TRBV5-4; d_gene: TRBD2; abundance: once; j_gene: TRBJ2-1; CDR3nt: TGTGCCAGCAGCCCCTGGGGAGTTCGGGGGGGTGGCGATGAGCAGTTCTTC; CDR3aa: CASSPWGVRGGGDEQFF
v_gene: TRBV7-6; d_gene: TRBD1; abundance: .; j_gene: TRBJ1-4; CDR3nt: TGTGCCAGCAGCTTCATCGACAGGGGTGGCGAAAAACTGTTTTTT; CDR3aa: CASSFIDRGGEKLFF
v_gene: TRBV2; d_gene: TRBD1; abundance: .; j_gene: TRBJ1-2; CDR3nt: TGTGCCAGCGGCCGGGACAGGGACCTCTATGGCTACACCTTC; CDR3aa: CASGRDRDLYGYTF
v_gene: TRBV5-6; d_gene: TRBD2; abundance: .; j_gene: TRBJ2-1; CDR3nt: TGTGCCAGCACACGGCAGCGGGAGAACTCTGAGCAGTTCTTC; CDR3aa: CASTRQRENSEQFF
v_gene: TRBV28; d_gene: TRBD1; abundance: once; j_gene: TRBJ1-5; CDR3nt: TGTGCCAGCAGTGCACCAGGGGGCCCCAATCAGCCCCAGCATTTT; CDR3aa: CASSAPGGPNQPQHF
v_gene: TRBV6-1; d_gene: .; abundance: few; j_gene: TRBJ1-5; CDR3nt: TGTGCCAGCAGTGAAGTAAATTCCCAGCCCCAGCATTTT; CDR3aa: CASSEVNSQPQHF
v_gene: TRBV25-1; d_gene: TRBD1; abundance: once; j_gene: TRBJ1-1; CDR3nt: TGTGCCAGCAGTGGGCAGGGACAGCGGAACACTGAAGCTTTCTTT; CDR3aa: CASSGQGQRNTEAFF
v_gene: TRBV15; d_gene: .; abundance: .; j_gene: TRBJ1-5; CDR3nt: TGTGCCACCAGCAGAGATCCAGTTAATCAGCCCCAGCATTTT; CDR3aa: CATSRDPVNQPQHF
v_gene: TRBV5-4; d_gene: .; abundance: .; j_gene: TRBJ2-7; CDR3nt: TGTGCCAGCAGTCCGGCATCGGGCGAGCAGTACTTC; CDR3aa: CASSPASGEQYF
v_gene: TRBV11-2; d_gene: .; abundance: .; j_gene: TRBJ1-5; CDR3nt: TGTGCCAGCAGCCCCCACATCGATCAGCCCCAGCATTTT; CDR3aa: CASSPHIDQPQHF
v_gene: TRBV28; d_gene: TRBD1; abundance: .; j_gene: TRBJ2-1; CDR3nt: TGTGCCAGCAGGGGACAGCCCTACAATGAGCAGTTCTTC; CDR3aa: CASRGQPYNEQFF
v_gene: TRBV4-1; d_gene: .; abundance: once; j_gene: TRBJ2-2; CDR3nt: TGCGCCAGCAGCCAAGCCAGCGGCAGACCCGGGGGCGGGGAGCTGTTTTTT; CDR3aa: CASSQASGRPGGGELFF
v_gene: TRBV5-6; d_gene: TRBD2; abundance: .; j_gene: TRBJ2-5; CDR3nt: TGTGCCAGCAGCTTGGCTCTAGCGGGAGTAGGGGAGACCCAGTACTTC; CDR3aa: CASSLALAGVGETQYF
v_gene: TRBV2; d_gene: .; abundance: .; j_gene: TRBJ1-3; CDR3nt: TGTGCCAGCAGTGATCAGGGCAGGGGCCACGGAAACACCATATATTTT; CDR3aa: CASSDQGRGHGNTIYF
v_gene: TRBV7-8; d_gene: .; abundance: .; j_gene: TRBJ1-2; CDR3nt: TGTGCCAGCAGCACTGGTCAGGGTGGCTACACCTTC; CDR3aa: CASSTGQGGYTF
v_gene: TRBV29-1; d_gene: .; abundance: .; j_gene: TRBJ2-1; CDR3nt: TGCAGCGTTGAAGATCCCGGGAAGAGCTCCTACAATGAGCAGTTCTTC; CDR3aa: CSVEDPGKSSYNEQFF
v_gene: TRBV9; d_gene: .; abundance: .; j_gene: TRBJ2-6; CDR3nt: TGTGCCAGCAGCGTAGTGGGAGGTGGGGCCAACGTCCTGACTTTC; CDR3aa: CASSVVGGGANVLTF
v_gene: TRBV10-3; d_gene: TRBD1; abundance: .; j_gene: TRBJ1-2; CDR3nt: TGTGCCATCAGTGAAAGGACAGGACTTAACTATGGCTACACCTTC; CDR3aa: CAISERTGLNYGYTF
v_gene: TRBV25-1; d_gene: .; abundance: .; j_gene: TRBJ1-2; CDR3nt: TGTGCCAGCAGCCCCTCCGGGGGGGCGCGAGGCTACACCTTC; CDR3aa: CASSPSGGARGYTF